This entry features one T cell receptor (beta chain) sequence. The antigen it binds to is not known. Base-call qualities are not available, and no considerably larger clone is one nucleotide away. This sample stems from a study of graft-versus-host responses after intestinal transplantation (dated by TCRdb to about 2021). Context from the whole study: The transplants that recipients received were multivisceral, liver-intestinal, or isolated intestinal. Bulk TCR-beta CDR3 sequencing was used to track graft-versus-host and host-versus-graft alloreactive T cell clones in the graft, circulation and bone marrow after intestinal transplantation. Donor T cell macrochimerism was defined as a peak of at least 4% donor T cells among recipient peripheral blood mononuclear cells. Rather than going through the commercial service, samples from a few later patients were sequenced in-house on an Illumina MiSeq and processed with MiXCR. Of the 20 to 30 intestinal transplant recipients enrolled in the cohort, one of whom was a retransplant, 3 patients without pretransplant specimens were excluded. To identify alloreactive clones, pre-transplant mixed lymphocyte reaction products were sequenced and compared with unstimulated pre-transplant donor and recipient T cells. Every recipient was given anti-thymocyte globulin induction, followed by around three years of maintenance tacrolimus and steroids.

Overall study outcomes, separate from this receptor: The conclusions were limited by the relatively low number and heterogeneity of the intestinal transplant patients. In patients with donor T cell macrochimerism, the allografts had high GvH to HvG T cell clonal ratios. GvH clones turned up in recipient bone marrow, with some appearing earlier in ileal mucosa or blood, a pattern consistent with an intestinal mucosal origin. Early after transplant, declines in HvG clones were associated with peak levels of circulating GvH clones.

Library generation was performed with the immunoSEQ multiplex PCR assay. For most patients, high-throughput TCR-beta CDR3 sequencing of genomic DNA was performed by Adaptive Biotechnologies. The authors' pipeline ran thus. Adaptive's ImmunoSEQ software supplied the TCR sequencing data for about 18 patients, while MiXCR and VDJtools were used to process a few other patients. CDR3 nucleotide sequences shared by donor and recipient were removed because the origin of these sequences could not be assigned. To count as alloreactive, a clone needed at least 2-fold expansion over unstimulated cells and a minimum CFSE-low frequency of 0.002% (template counts) or 0.001% (read counts). Mappable clones were those detected in sequenced pre-transplant spleen, lymph node, or MLR CFSE-low populations of the donor or recipient. The cumulative frequency of alloreactive clones was calculated as a percentage of all sequences, weighted by copy number. TCRdb mirrors the immuneACCESS table, restricted to in-frame sequences. Some clones are absent from its copies; in checked studies, under half trace to an unresolved V gene, and the reason for the others is unknown. V and J calls and clone size are those listed in that table; D and trimming were worked out from the DNA. The sample yields about 98,000 clones; 86% were counted once. The top ten clones comprise approximately 1.5% of the sample.

Trimming takes 6 bases off V and 2 bases off J; junction bases not matched to a gene: 4. There are 14 amino acids in the CDR3, from cysteine to phenylalanine inclusive. The only DNA kept is the CDR3, 42 bases in frame from the first base. Taken from the germline V gene, the CDR1 and CDR2 loops are MNHNS and SASEGT. Blood samples were collected up to 4 times in the first month after transplant and then at least monthly when available. The sample was PBMCs, taken 255 days after intestinal transplant. Recombination linked TRBV6-1 to TRBJ2-7, with 10 middle bases fitting TRBD1. The TCR originated in a human patient who received an intestinal transplant, so some T cells may come from the graft donor. The CDR3 is CASRVGQGAYEQYF. The nucleotide sequence is TGTGCCAGCAGGGTAGGACAGGGGGCCTACGAGCAGTACTTC.